A single T cell receptor beta chain is shown here with its context. The antigen is undetermined. Within the sample, other DNA sequences also encode this same CDR3. The entry originates in a study of shared clonotypes between healthy human individuals. Whole-study findings and limits: Sorted-subset samples were not fully sequenced, rarefaction indicated. The study sampled only blood, and tissue repertoires likely differ.

Germline V CDR1 and CDR2: SGHRS, YFSETQ. V was shortened by 1 base and J by 2 bases, with 9 bases between the two germline ends. This CDR3 contains 14 residues. The assay ran at deep level. Researchers divided each subset's genomic DNA evenly across several immunoSEQ plates. Measured with immunoSEQ multiplex PCR; TCRdb has only the in-frame clones, and not every one. The top ten clones hold 0.85% to 1% of a sample with some 1.1 million clones, 70% to 85% of them seen once. This TCR was recovered from a young man in good health. Some clones in this sample may be carry-over from other donors' samples. Sequencing input: memory CD4+ T cells from PBMCs. Subset defined: CD45RA-negative fraction. V and J are TRBV5-1 and TRBJ2-5; unclear D gene. CDR3 sequence reads: CASSLLGSQETQYF. The CDR3 DNA reads as TGCGCCAGCAGCTTGCTGGGGTCGCAAGAGACCCAGTACTTC.